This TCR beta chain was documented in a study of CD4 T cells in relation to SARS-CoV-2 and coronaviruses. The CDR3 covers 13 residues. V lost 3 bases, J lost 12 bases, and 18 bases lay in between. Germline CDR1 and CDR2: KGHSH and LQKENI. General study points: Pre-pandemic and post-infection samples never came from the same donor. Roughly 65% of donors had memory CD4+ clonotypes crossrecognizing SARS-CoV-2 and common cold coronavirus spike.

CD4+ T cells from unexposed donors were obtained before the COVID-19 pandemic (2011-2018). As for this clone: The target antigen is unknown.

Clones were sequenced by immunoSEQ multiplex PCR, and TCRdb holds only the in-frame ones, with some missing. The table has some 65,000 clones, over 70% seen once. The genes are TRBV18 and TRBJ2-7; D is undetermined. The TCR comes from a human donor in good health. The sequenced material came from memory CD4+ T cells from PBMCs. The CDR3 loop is CASSPSRDFNWYF. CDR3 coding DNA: TGTGCCAGCTCACCCTCCCGAGATTTCAATTGGTACTTC. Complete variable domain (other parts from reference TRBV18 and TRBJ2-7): NAGVMQNPRHLVRRRGQEARLRCSPMKGHSHVYWYRQLPEEGLKFMVYLQKENIIDESGMPKERFSAEFPKEGPSILRIQQVVRGDSAAYFCASSPSRDFNWYFGPGTRLTVT.